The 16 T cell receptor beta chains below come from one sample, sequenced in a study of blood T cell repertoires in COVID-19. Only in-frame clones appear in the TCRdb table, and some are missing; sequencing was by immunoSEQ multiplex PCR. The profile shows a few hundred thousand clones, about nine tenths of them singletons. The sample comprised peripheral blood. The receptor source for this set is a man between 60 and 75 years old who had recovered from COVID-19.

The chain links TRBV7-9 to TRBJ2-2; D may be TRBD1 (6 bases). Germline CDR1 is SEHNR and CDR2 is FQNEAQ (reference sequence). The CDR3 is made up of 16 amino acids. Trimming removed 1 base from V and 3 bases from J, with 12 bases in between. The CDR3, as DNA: TGTGCCAGCAGCTTAGTGGGACACCGGGACACCGGGGAGCTGTTTTTT. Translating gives CASSLVGHRDTGELFF.

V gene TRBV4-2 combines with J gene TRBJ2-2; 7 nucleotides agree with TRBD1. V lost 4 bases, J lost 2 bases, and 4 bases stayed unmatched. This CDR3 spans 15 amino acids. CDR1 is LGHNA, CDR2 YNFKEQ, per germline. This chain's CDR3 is CASSPSGGNTGELFF. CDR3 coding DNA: TGTGCCAGCAGCCCGTCAGGGGGAAACACCGGGGAGCTGTTTTTT.

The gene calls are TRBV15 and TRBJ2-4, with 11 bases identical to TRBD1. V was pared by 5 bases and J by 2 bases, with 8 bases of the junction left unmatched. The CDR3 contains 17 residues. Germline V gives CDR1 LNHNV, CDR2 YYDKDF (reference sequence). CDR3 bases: TGTGCCACCAGCCCCCGGACAGGGGGCGGTTCCAAAAACATTCAGTACTTC. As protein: CATSPRTGGGSKNIQYF.

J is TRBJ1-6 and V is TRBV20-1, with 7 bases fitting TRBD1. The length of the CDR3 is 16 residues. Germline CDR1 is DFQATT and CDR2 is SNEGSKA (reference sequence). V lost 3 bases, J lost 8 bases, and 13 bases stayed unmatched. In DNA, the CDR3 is TGCAGTGCTAGTGCCGGGACAGTAGCTTTATATTCACCCCTCCACTTT. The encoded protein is CSASAGTVALYSPLHF.

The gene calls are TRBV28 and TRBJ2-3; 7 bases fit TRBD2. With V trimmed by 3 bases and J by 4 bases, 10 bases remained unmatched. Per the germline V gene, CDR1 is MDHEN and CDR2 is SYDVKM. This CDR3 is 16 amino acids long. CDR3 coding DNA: TGTGCCAGCAGTTTGGTCTTGCCAAGCGGGGCAGATACGCAGTATTTT. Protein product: CASSLVLPSGADTQYF.

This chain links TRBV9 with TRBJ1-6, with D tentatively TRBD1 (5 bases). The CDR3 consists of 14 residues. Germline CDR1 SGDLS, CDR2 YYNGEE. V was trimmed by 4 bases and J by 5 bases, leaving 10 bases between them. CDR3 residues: CASSPGRDNSPLHF. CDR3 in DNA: TGTGCCAGCAGCCCCGGCAGGGATAATTCACCCCTCCACTTT.

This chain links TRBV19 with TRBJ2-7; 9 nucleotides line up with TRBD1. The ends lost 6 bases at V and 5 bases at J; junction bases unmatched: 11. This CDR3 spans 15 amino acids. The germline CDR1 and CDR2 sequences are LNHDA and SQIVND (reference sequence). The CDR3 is CASSQPDRGIDEQYF. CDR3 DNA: TGTGCCAGTAGCCAACCCGACAGGGGGATCGACGAGCAGTACTTC.

Here the CDR3 reads CASRPLAGTDTQYF. The CDR3 coding sequence is TGTGCCAGCAGGCCACTAGCGGGGACCGATACGCAGTATTTT. The chain couples TRBV2 to TRBJ2-3; the match to TRBD2 covers 10 bases. CDR1 and CDR2 (germline): SNHLY, FYNNEI. This CDR3 is built from 14 residues. The V segment lost 6 bases and the J segment 6 bases; nucleotides outside the gene matches: 6.

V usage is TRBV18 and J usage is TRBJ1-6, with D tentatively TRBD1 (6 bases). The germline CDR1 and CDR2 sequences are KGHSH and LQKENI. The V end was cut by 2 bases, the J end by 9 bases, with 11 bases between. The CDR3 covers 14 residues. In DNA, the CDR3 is TGTGCCAGCTCACCAGGGTTGACAGGTTCACCCCTCCACTTT. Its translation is CASSPGLTGSPLHF.

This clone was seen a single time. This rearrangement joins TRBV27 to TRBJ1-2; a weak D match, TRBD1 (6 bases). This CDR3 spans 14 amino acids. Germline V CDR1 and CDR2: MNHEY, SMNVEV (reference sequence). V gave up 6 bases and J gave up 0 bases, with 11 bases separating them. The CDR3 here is CASRKDRANYGYTF. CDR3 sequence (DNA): TGTGCCAGCAGGAAGGACAGAGCTAACTATGGCTACACCTTC.

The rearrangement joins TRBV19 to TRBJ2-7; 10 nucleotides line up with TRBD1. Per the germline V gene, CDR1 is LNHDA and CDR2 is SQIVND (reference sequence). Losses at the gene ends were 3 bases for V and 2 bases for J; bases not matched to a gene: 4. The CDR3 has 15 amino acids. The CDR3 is CASSIGTGATYEQYF. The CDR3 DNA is TGTGCCAGTAGTATCGGGACAGGGGCAACCTACGAGCAGTACTTC.

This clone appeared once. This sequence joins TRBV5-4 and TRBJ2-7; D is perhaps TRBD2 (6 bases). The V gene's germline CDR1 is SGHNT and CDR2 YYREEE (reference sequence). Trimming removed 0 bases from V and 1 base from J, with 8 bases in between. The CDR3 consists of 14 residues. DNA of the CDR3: TGTGCCAGCAGCTTGGGGGCGGGGTCCTACGAGCAGTACTTC. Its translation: CASSLGAGSYEQYF. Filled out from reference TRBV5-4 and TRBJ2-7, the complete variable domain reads ETGVTQSPTHLIKTRGQQVTLRCSSQSGHNTVSWYQQALGQGPQFIFQYYREEENGRGNFPPRFSGLQFPNYSSELNVNALELDDSALYLCASSLGAGSYEQYFGPGTRLTVT.

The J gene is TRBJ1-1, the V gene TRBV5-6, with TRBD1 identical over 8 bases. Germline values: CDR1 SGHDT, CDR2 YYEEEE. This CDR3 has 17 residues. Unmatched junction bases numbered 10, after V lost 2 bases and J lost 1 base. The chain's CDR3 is CASSFPGGTRGNTEAFF. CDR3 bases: TGTGCCAGCAGCTTCCCAGGGGGCACCAGGGGGAACACTGAAGCTTTCTTT.

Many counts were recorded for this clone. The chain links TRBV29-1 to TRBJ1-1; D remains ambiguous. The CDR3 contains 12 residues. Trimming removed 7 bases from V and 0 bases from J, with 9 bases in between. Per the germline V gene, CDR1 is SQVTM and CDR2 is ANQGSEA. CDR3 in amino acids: CSGSKVNTEAFF. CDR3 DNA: TGCAGCGGTTCTAAAGTGAACACTGAAGCTTTCTTT. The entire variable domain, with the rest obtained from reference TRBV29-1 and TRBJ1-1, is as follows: SAVISQKPSRDICQRGTSLTIQCQVDSQVTMMFWYRQQPGQSLTLIATANQGSEATYESGFVIDKFPISRPNLTFSTLTVSNMSPEDSSIYLCSGSKVNTEAFFGQGTRLTVV.

CDR3 DNA sequence: TGTGCCAGCAGCCAAAAGTTCGCCCGGGGGGGCCGGCACGAGCAGTACTTC. It yields the protein CASSQKFARGGRHEQYF. This rearrangement joins TRBV14 to TRBJ2-7, with 8 bases lining up with TRBD2. The CDR3 consists of 17 residues. Germline CDR1 reads SGHDN; CDR2 reads FVKESK. The junction had 14 bases not matched to a gene; V was cut back by 2 bases and J by 5 bases.

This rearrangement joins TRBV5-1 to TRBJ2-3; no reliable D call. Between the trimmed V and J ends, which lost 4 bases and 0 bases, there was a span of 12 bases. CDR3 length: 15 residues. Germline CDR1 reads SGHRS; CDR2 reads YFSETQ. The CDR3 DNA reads TGCGCCAGCAGCCCCGGAGTAGTAAGCACAGATACGCAGTATTTT. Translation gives CASSPGVVSTDTQYF.